This T cell receptor (beta chain) was captured by sequencing in a study of cytomegalovirus exposure and HLA in healthy donors (dated by TCRdb to 2017 to 2019). With regard to the full study: According to an earlier analysis of a few hundred of the donors, about 180 million T cells yielded 100 million or so unique TCR beta sequences and roughly 280 Gb of sequence data. A later analysis re-examined previously published TCR beta repertoires from around 670 donors and added high-resolution HLA genotyping to investigate patterns of TCR occurrence. Donor age, sex, ethnicity and CMV serostatus were compiled alongside the repertoire data. The study combined high-throughput TCR immunosequencing, statistical association of individual TCRs with disease status, and machine learning to predict cytomegalovirus infection status. Roughly 5 DR-DQ haplotypes were treated as single units for association and clustering because of strong linkage in the cohort. In a later genetic analysis, genome-wide SNP genotypes for about three fifths of the 666 donors were used, and that subset was treated as a discovery cohort. Typing coverage differed by locus: A, B, C, DRB1 and DQB1 were typed in roughly 620-630 donors, DQA1 in about 510, DPA1 in 600 to 610, and DPB1 in around 440. The later analysis used no new phenotypic data to find candidate immune exposures, relying instead on TCR beta sequences and their occurrence across donors. Among the roughly 430 genotyped donors, 75% to 90% belonged to the genetic ancestry cluster associated with self-reported Caucasian donors. Every repertoire in the discovery cohort had been generated on one and the same sequencing platform. A separate validation cohort of approximately 130 different subjects was used in addition to the roughly 640-subject first cohort. In an earlier analysis of 500 to 650 of the donors, high-throughput TCR beta sequencing was used to judge whether each TCR beta V gene segment behaved as functional or pseudogenic. Using immunosequencing, the study profiled T cell repertoires from about 650 subjects and related those repertoires to cytomegalovirus serostatus. On average, roughly 200,000 unique TCR beta nucleotide sequences were sequenced per donor among more than 350 genotyped donors of the cohort, with around 19% of those sequences being non-productive. The study aimed to test whether cataloging public T cell receptors could reveal signatures of past pathogen exposure. An early release that covered 640 HLA-typed donors contained approximately 300 gigabases of sequencing data and 75 million to 100 million unique TCR sequences. Both class I and class II loci were covered by HLA typing, at four-digit resolution. Overall study outcomes, separate from this receptor: The authors suggested that the approach could potentially be extended to other disease states and immunological phenotypes. When HLA alleles, especially DR and DQ, strongly co-occurred, attributing TCR associations to individual alleles was difficult. According to a later genetic analysis, donors in an Asian-associated ancestry cluster had fewer N-insertions in productive TCRs than the approximately 630-donor mean. A later analysis found that HLA-associated TCR beta chains were more clonally expanded and had lower generation probabilities than equally common non-associated chains. According to a later analysis, TCR association rates differed among HLA loci, with DRB1 alleles showing the most associated TCRs and HLA-C alleles showing the fewest. Because counts were too low, roughly 17 rarely observed V segments, including chromosome 9 orphons, were left out of the earlier analysis of a few hundred of the donors. Most CMV-associated TCR beta chains appeared to be HLA-restricted in a later analysis, and the HLA associations seemed to be driven largely by CMV exposure. Correlated functional status among segregating V segments might be attributable to linkage disequilibrium, but an unknown experimental factor could not be ruled out. A group of highly shared sequence variants was considered likely to be a technical artifact of the sequencing pipeline. Some IMGT-functional V segments, including TRBV6-2 and TRBV6-3, could not be distinguished by the 87-base-pair reads and were therefore excluded. In vitro tests confirmed that three of the cytomegalovirus-associated TCR beta chains recognize cytomegalovirus antigens. According to a later analysis, parvovirus B19, influenza, CMV and Epstein-Barr virus appeared linked to several top co-occurrence clusters. Specific HLA alleles were associated with 16,951 TCR beta sequences at a false discovery rate of 0.05 in a later analysis. A total of fewer than 200 TCR beta chains were listed by the study as associated with cytomegalovirus. The cohort was sequenced for TCR beta chains only, and without alpha or paired-chain data the features that could be detected were limited. Sequencing depth was assumed to be roughly uniform across donors in the presence/absence analyses, though that assumption may not hold. Broadly in line with IMGT annotations, most TCR beta V segments showed up in productive rearrangements about 87% or about 30% of the time in an earlier analysis of some 590 of the donors. CMV serostatus was the only immune exposure information available for the cohort. The classifier was reported to diagnose cytomegalovirus status with high specificity and sensitivity in both the original cohort and the validation cohort. HLA typing was unavailable for some donors at each locus, so association tests used only the typed subset. A further reported finding was that TCR beta sequences accurately predicted the HLA-A and HLA-B alleles for most subjects in the first cohort. Most TCR sequences were seen in very few donors, while some public TCRs were found in many individuals. In a later genetic analysis, a missense DCLRE1C variant was associated with V-gene and J-gene trimming of TCR beta chains, and the association was replicated in an independent cohort.

Library generation was performed with the immunoSEQ multiplex PCR assay. For the multiplex PCR, a mixture combining 60 forward primers for TCR Vbeta segments and 13 reverse primers for TCR Jbeta segments was used. The CDR3 region of rearranged TCR beta genes was amplified from genomic DNA with a multiplex PCR assay. Amplified TCR beta libraries were sequenced as 87-base-pair reads on the Illumina HiSeq System. Processing in the source paper ran as follows. A later analysis counted tens of millions of unique TCR beta chains across the 550 to 750 repertoires, and roughly 11 million of these chains were shared by at least two donors. Raw reads were error-corrected and collapsed into unique sequences with a nearest-neighbor algorithm that merged closely related sequences to remove PCR and sequencing errors. V, D and J gene segments were assigned by aligning CDR3 sequences to IMGT reference sequences. For a sequence to be retained, a match of at least six nucleotides to both a V gene segment and a J gene segment was required. A rearrangement counted as productive if the CDR3 had no stop codons and remained in frame with V and J, and every other rearrangement counted as non-productive. CDR3 was defined according to IMGT convention as the region running from the second conserved V-encoded cysteine to the conserved J-encoded phenylalanine. The earlier analysis of 587 of the donors excluded sequences that lacked an unambiguous match to a single V gene segment. An earlier analysis of a few hundred of the donors called V segments functional above 56.7% productive rearrangements and segregating when the between-donor standard deviation exceeded 5%. A statistical classification framework was built to diagnose cytomegalovirus status from the catalog of TCR beta chain sequences. V and J gene assignment, in a later analysis, came from comparing TCR nucleotide sequences with IMGT/GENE-DB human TR gene sequences. Using the TCRdist pipeline, a later analysis assigned CDR3 sequences along with most-parsimonious VDJ recombination scenarios. In a later analysis, every TCR beta chain was defined by the combination of its CDR3 amino acid sequence and its V-gene family, and reads without a unique V-gene family were dropped. A later analysis removed 500 to 600 highly shared, low-generation-probability nucleotide sequences to deal with suspected cross-contamination and a sequencing artifact. In a later analysis, a clonal expansion index was calculated for each public chain from normalized within-repertoire ranks of inferred template counts. In a later analysis, generation probabilities were computed using a VDJ recombination model fitted to out-of-frame rearrangements, and the results were checked against IGoR. In a later analysis, hypergeometric tests were used to score TCR-TCR, TCR-HLA and TCR-CMV co-occurrence, with a repertoire-size bias correction applied to TCR pairs. To estimate false discovery rates, a later analysis permuted the HLA or CMV assignments 20 times. In a later analysis, co-occurring TCRs were grouped with DBSCAN, and TCRdist sequence similarity was added when clustering was performed within HLA-allele-positive subsets. Co-occurrence clustering excluded repertoires with fewer than 30,000 or more than 120,000 public chains, plus five with anomalous nucleotide sharing. As stored in TCRdb, this immuneACCESS dataset retains in-frame rearrangements with V and J assigned. A fraction of the clones does not appear; measured against another copy, unresolved V genes explain less than half of the discrepancy, and the remainder lacks a known reason. V and J calls and clone size come straight from that table; D and trimming were deduced from the DNA. This sample gives about 170,000 clones in total; under 75% of them show up just once. The top ten clones comprise 6% to 7.5% of the sample.

The cohort comprised 670 or so healthy bone marrow donors. At the time of sampling, every cohort member was nominally healthy, though immune exposures that went unrecorded were likely present. The donor was CMV seropositive and belonged to the group of 250 to 300 seropositive cohort members. Every donor gave a peripheral blood sample, and the peripheral blood mononuclear cells from that sample were used for TCR beta sequencing. The Qiagen DNeasy Blood Extraction Kit was used to extract genomic DNA from the blood cell samples. Comments on this clone: Its cognate antigen has yet to be identified. No base qualities exist here, and no much larger clone lies one base off it.

CDR1 and CDR2 (SGHVS, FQNEAQ) derive from the germline V gene. There are 14 amino acids in the CDR3, from cysteine to phenylalanine inclusive. Only the CDR3 part of the read is kept: 42 bases, read in frame from the first base. V is reduced by 2 bases and J by 4 bases, leaving a spacing of 9 bases between them. The material sequenced was PBMCs. This sequence uses TRBV7-8 and TRBJ1-5; the D gene is perhaps TRBD1, on 5 matching bases. This TCR was recovered from a man between 35 and 55 years old in good health and CMV-seropositive. CDR3 loop: CASSLTRGNQPQHF. The DNA sequence reads TGTGCCAGCAGCTTAACGCGGGGGAATCAGCCCCAGCATTTT.